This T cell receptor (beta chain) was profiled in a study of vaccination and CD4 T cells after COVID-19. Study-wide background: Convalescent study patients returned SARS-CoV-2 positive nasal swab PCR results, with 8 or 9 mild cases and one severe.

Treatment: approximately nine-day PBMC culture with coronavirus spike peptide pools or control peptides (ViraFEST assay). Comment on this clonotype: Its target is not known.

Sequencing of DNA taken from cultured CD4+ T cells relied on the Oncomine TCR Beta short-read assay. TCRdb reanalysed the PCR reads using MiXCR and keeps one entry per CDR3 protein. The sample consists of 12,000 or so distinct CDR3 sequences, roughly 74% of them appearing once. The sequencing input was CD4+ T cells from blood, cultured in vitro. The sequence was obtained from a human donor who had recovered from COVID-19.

CDR3 DNA sequence: TGCGCCAGCAGTTACAGGGGTGTGACTGAAGCTTTCTTT. It is translated as CASSYRGVTEAFF. The chain recombines TRBV5-1 with TRBJ1-1; TRBD1 matches at 7 bases. CDR1 SGHRS and CDR2 YFSETQ come from the germline V gene. The CDR3 runs to 13 residues. The trim removed 5 bases at V and 5 bases at J, leaving 6 bases unmatched.